This T cell receptor beta chain was recorded in a study of T cells after yellow fever vaccination (dated by TCRdb to between 2018 and 2021). Background for the entire study: Libraries from fractions with low cell numbers were prepared with the SMART-Seq v4 Ultra Low Input RNA kit. Two healthy male donors made up the cohort, one aged 18 to 29 years and the other aged 30 to 40 years. Blood samples were taken at several timepoints before and after primary and secondary immunization, and bulk PBMC replicates and cell subsets were isolated. To follow T-cell clones before and after primary and booster YFV17D yellow fever vaccination, bulk TCR alpha and beta repertoires were sequenced over time.

Compared with germline, V lacks 2 bases and J lacks 1 base; bases without a gene match: 12. Sequences MNHEY (CDR1) and SVGEGT (CDR2) are obtained from the germline V gene. Taken from cysteine to phenylalanine, the CDR3 has 18 residues. Only CDR3 DNA is held: 54 bases, read in frame from base 1. Overall study results and their limits: Most clones expanded after primary vaccination were re-detected after the booster (just under 97% of CD4 and 80% to 90% of CD8), suggesting broad memory maintenance. Only a couple of donors were included in the study, so the extent to which the findings can be generalized is limited. Computational filtering was needed because FACS-sorted repertoires could contain abundant contaminating clonotypes from the bulk population. A small share of clonotypes was detected in both CD4 and CD8 compartments, with the overlap likely arising from convergent recombination. Compared with the primary T-cell response, the secondary T-cell response was weaker but faster, peaking on day 5 rather than day 15.

The intended sense of this specimen's treatment or condition label: live attenuated yellow fever vaccine strain. Two biological replicates of bulk PBMCs were collected at each blood-draw timepoint. PBMCs were isolated from peripheral blood using a standard Ficoll-Paque protocol. RNA was extracted with TriZol from bulk PBMCs, CD4 and CD8 fractions, and dextramer-positive and dextramer-negative fractions. TCR cDNA was made using 5'RACE template switching, a step that added a universal primer site and unique molecular identifiers. cDNA synthesis was primed from both the TCR alpha and TCR beta constant segments. Library amplification used two PCR steps, and the second PCR step added sample barcodes and sequencing adapters. Libraries were sequenced on Illumina HiSeq 2500 (2x100 bp) or NovaSeq (2x150 bp). Per the authors' processing: Reads were demultiplexed and collapsed into UMI consensus sequences with MIGEC, and V(D)J alignment was performed with MiXCR. Using edgeR on replicate PBMC samples, clonotypes were called vaccine-responding if FDR was below 0.01 and the log2 fold change was above 5 up to day 15. Each bulk clonotype received a CD4 or CD8 identity based on whether the sequenced CD4 or CD8 repertoire contained that clonotype at higher abundance. Using fastp trimming at Q25 and MiXCR clonotype assembly, TCRdb reanalyzed the public sequencing data and kept in-frame beta chains. Here each entry gathers all rows of one CDR3 protein and keeps the most common genes and DNA. These V and J calls derive from TCRdb rather than the authors' analysis. The sample contains about 630,000 distinct CDR3 sequences, approximately 13% of them found a single time. 14% to 15% of the sample comes from the top ten.

Ten or more counts support this clonotype. Its specific antigen is unknown. No base quality information exists; no much larger clone differs at one position. Rearrangement joined TRBV6-2 or TRBV6-3 to TRBJ2-7; TRBD2 matches 9 bases in the middle. The receptor was isolated from a young man who received the YFV17D yellow fever vaccine. The source material was PBMCs, sampled on the day of the yellow fever booster vaccination. The DNA sequence follows: TGTGCCAGCAGTTACCCGAAGGGGCTAGCGGGGAGATCCTACGAGCAGTACTTC. Protein translation: CASSYPKGLAGRSYEQYF.